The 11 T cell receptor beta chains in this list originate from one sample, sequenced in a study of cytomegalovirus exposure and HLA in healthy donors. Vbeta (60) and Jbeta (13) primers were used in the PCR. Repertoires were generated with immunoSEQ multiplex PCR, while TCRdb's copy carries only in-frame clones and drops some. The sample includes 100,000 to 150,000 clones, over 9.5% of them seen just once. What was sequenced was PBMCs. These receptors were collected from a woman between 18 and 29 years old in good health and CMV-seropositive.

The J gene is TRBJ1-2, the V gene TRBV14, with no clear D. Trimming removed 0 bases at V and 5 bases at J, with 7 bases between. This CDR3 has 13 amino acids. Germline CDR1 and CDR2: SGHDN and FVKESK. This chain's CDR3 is CASSQEASYGYTF. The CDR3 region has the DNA TGTGCCAGCAGCCAAGAGGCAAGTTATGGCTACACCTTC.

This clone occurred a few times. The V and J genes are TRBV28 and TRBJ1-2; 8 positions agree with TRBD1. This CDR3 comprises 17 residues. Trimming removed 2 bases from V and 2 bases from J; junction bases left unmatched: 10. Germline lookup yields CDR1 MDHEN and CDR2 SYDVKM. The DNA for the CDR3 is TGTGCCAGCAGTTTAATCGGGGACAGGAGGAAGAACTATGGCTACACCTTC. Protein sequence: CASSLIGDRRKNYGYTF.

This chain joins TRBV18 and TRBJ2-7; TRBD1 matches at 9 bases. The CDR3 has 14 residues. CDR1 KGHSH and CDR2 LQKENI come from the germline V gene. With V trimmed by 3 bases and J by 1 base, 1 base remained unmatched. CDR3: CASSPGTGSYEQYF. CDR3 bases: TGTGCCAGCTCACCGGGGACAGGGTCCTACGAGCAGTACTTC.

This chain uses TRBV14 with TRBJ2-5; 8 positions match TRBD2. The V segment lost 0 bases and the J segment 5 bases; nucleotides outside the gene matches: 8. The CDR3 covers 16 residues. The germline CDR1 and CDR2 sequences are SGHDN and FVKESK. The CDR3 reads CASSQDLAGRGETQYF. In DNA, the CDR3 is TGTGCCAGCAGCCAAGATTTAGCGGGAAGGGGGGAGACCCAGTACTTC.

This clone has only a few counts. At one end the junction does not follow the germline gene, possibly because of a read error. CDR3 sequence: CASSRDGDISF. The CDR3 DNA follows: TGTGCCAGCTCACGAGATGGGGACATCTCCTTC. This rearrangement joins TRBV18 to TRBJ1-2, with D possibly matching TRBD1 (6 bases). This CDR3 region has 11 residues. Germline lookup yields CDR1 KGHSH and CDR2 LQKENI.

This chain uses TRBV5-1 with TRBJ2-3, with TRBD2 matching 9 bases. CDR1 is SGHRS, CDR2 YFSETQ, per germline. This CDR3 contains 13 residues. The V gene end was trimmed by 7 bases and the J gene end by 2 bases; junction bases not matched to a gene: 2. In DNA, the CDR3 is TGCGCCAGCGCTAGCGGGAACACAGATACGCAGTATTTT. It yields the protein CASASGNTDTQYF.

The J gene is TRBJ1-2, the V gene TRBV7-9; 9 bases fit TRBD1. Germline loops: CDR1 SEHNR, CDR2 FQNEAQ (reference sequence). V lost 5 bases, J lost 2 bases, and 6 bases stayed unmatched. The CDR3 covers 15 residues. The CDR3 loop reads CASSQGGTGNYGYTF. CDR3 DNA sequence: TGTGCCAGCAGCCAGGGGGGGACAGGGAACTATGGCTACACCTTC. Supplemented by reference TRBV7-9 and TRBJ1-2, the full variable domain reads DTGVSQNPRHKITKRGQNVTFRCDPISEHNRLYWYRQTLGQGPEFLTYFQNEAQLEKSRLLSDRFSAERPKGSFSTLEIQRTEQGDSAMYLCASSQGGTGNYGYTFGSGTRLTVV.

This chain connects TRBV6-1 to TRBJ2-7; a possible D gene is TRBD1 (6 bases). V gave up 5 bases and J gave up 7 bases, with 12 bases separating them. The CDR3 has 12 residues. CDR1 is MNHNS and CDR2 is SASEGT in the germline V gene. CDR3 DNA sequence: TGTGCCAGCAGTCTGGGGGCTGGGGAGCAGTACTTC. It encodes CASSLGAGEQYF.

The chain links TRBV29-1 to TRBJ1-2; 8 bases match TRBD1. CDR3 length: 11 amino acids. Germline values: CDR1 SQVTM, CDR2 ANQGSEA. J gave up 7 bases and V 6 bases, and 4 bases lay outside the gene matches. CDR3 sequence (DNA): TGCAGCGTCGACAGGGGTTTTGGCTACACCTTC. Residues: CSVDRGFGYTF.

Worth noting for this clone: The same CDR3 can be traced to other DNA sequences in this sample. DNA of the CDR3: TGTGCCAGCAGCTCCAGGACTAGCGGGATTAGTACCGGGGAGCTGTTTTTT. Protein sequence: CASSSRTSGISTGELFF. V is TRBV7-2 and J is TRBJ2-2, with 12 bases matching TRBD2. Germline CDR1 SGHTA, CDR2 FQGNSA. The length of the CDR3 is 17 residues. Unmatched junction bases numbered 8, after V lost 4 bases and J lost 5 bases.

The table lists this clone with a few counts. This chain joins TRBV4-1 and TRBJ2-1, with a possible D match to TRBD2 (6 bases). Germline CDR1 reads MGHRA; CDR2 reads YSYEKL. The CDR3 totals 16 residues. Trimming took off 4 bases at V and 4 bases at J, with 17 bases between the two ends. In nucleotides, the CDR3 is TGCGCCAGCAGCCGGCCGGGACTGGAGGCTTACAATGAGCAGTTCTTC. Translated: CASSRPGLEAYNEQFF.